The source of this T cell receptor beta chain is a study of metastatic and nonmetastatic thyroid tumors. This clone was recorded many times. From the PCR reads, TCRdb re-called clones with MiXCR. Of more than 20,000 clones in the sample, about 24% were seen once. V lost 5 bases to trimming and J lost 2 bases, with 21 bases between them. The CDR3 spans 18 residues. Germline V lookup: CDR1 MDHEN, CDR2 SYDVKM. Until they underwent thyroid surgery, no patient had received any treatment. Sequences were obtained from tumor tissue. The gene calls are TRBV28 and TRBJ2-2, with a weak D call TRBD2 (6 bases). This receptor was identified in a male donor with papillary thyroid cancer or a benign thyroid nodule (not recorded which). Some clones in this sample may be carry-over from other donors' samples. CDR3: CASSPPTGGGINTGELFF. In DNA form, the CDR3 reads TGTGCCAGCAGTCCCCCCACCGGTGGCGGGATCAACACCGGGGAGCTGTTTTTT.